This is a list of T cell receptor beta chains from one sample in a study of post-analysis software for immune sequencing data. MiXCR, applied by TCRdb to the PCR reads, yields one record per CDR3 protein. The sample contains some 700,000 distinct CDR3 sequences, around 60% of which appear only once. The sample taken for sequencing was blood. All receptors derive from a girl aged 2-10 years with multiple sclerosis. The CDR3 runs from the conserved cysteine through the conserved F or W. The D gene is left open where the match is weak. Clone sizes are given selectively: once, few, many, or a class where the clone is expanded.

D: -
J: TRBJ1-6
V: TRBV12-3/TRBV12-4
size: -
DNA: TGTGCCAGCAGGGGTGGGGGGTCCTATAATTCACCCCTCCACTTT
CDR3: CASRGGGSYNSPLHF

D: -
J: TRBJ2-5
V: TRBV20-1
size: few
DNA: TGCAGTGCTGGGACGGACCGGGAACAAGAGACCCAGTACTTC
CDR3: CSAGTDREQETQYF

D: -
J: TRBJ2-6
V: TRBV3-1
size: -
DNA: TGTGCCAGCAGCCAAGTAAGTCTAAGGGGAGCTGGGGCCAACGTCCTGACTTTC
CDR3: CASSQVSLRGAGANVLTF

D: TRBD2
J: TRBJ2-2
V: TRBV28
size: -
DNA: TGTGCCAGCAGTTTCCGGGAGGCCGGGGAGCTGTTTTTT
CDR3: CASSFREAGELFF

D: -
J: TRBJ1-1
V: TRBV20-1
size: -
DNA: TGCAGTGCTCCTGGCAGGGAATTTGGCACTGAAGCTTTCTTT
CDR3: CSAPGREFGTEAFF

D: -
J: TRBJ2-7
V: TRBV7-8
size: -
DNA: TGTGCCAGCAGCTTAAATCCCACTCTGACCTACGAGCAGTACTTC
CDR3: CASSLNPTLTYEQYF

D: -
J: TRBJ2-3
V: TRBV5-1
size: few
DNA: TGCGCCAGCAGCTTGGGAGGCCGAGACAATACGCAGTATTTT
CDR3: CASSLGGRDNTQYF

D: -
J: TRBJ2-1
V: TRBV20-1
size: many
DNA: TGCAGTGCCCCAGCGGGCCCGACCTACAATGAGCAGTTCTTC
CDR3: CSAPAGPTYNEQFF

D: -
J: TRBJ1-1
V: TRBV5-1
size: -
DNA: TGCGCCAGCAGCTTGGGTGGGGGTTCGAGAACTGAAGCTTTCTTT
CDR3: CASSLGGGSRTEAFF

D: -
J: TRBJ2-1
V: TRBV7-2
size: -
DNA: TGTGCCAGCAGCTTAAGGCTTGCGGGGACGGGCTACAATGAGCAGTTCTTC
CDR3: CASSLRLAGTGYNEQFF

D: TRBD2
J: TRBJ2-1
V: TRBV12-3/TRBV12-4
size: -
DNA: TGTGCCAGCAGGACTAGCGGGAGGGGAAATGAGCAGTTCTTC
CDR3: CASRTSGRGNEQFF

D: -
J: TRBJ1-1
V: TRBV30
size: -
DNA: TGTGCCTGGACCGGAATTGAGGGCAGGGCTTTCTTT
CDR3: CAWTGIEGRAFF

D: -
J: TRBJ2-7
V: TRBV5-1
size: few
DNA: TGCGCCAGCAGCTCGGACGGGAAGCCACCCTACGAGCAGTACTTC
CDR3: CASSSDGKPPYEQYF

D: -
J: TRBJ2-7
V: TRBV3-1
size: once
DNA: TGTGCCAGCAGCCAATGGATCCACCGGGACCGCTACGAGCAGTACTTC
CDR3: CASSQWIHRDRYEQYF

D: -
J: TRBJ2-3
V: TRBV2
size: -
DNA: TGTGCCAGCAGTGGGAATGGTGGGCGGCCCACAGATACGCAGTATTTT
CDR3: CASSGNGGRPTDTQYF

D: -
J: TRBJ2-3
V: TRBV29-1
size: few
DNA: TGCAGCGTTGATGAGAGGATGAGTACAGATACGCAGTATTTT
CDR3: CSVDERMSTDTQYF

D: -
J: TRBJ1-1
V: TRBV3-1
size: -
DNA: TGTGCCAGCAGCCAAGGGCCCATGGGTGACACTGAAGCTTTCTTT
CDR3: CASSQGPMGDTEAFF

D: TRBD1
J: TRBJ2-7
V: TRBV10-3
size: -
DNA: TGTGCCACCAGGCTGACAGGGGGCCAATACGAGCAGTACTTC
CDR3: CATRLTGGQYEQYF